This is a list of T cell receptor beta chains from one sample in a study of cytomegalovirus exposure and HLA in healthy donors. Method: immunoSEQ multiplex PCR; TCRdb's copy keeps in-frame clones and lacks some. The data hold over 120,000 clones, with about 91% observed a single time. The sequenced sample was PBMCs. Source of these receptors: a woman under 30 in good health and CMV-seropositive. The CDR3 runs from the conserved cysteine through the conserved F or W. A D gene is named only where the DNA matches it firmly. Not all rows give a size; the values are once, few, many and, for expanded clones, a class.

J | V | D | size | DNA | CDR3
TRBJ2-5 | TRBV19 | - | - | TGTGCCAGTAGTACTCCAGGGGCCGGGGAGACCCAGTACTTC | CASSTPGAGETQYF
TRBJ2-1 | TRBV5-1 | - | - | TGCGCCAGCAGCTTGGTTTCCCAGGGTTCCGATGAGCAGTTCTTC | CASSLVSQGSDEQFF
TRBJ1-3 | TRBV4-3 | - | - | TGCGCCAGCAGCCAAGATAGGGAGGGTGCTGGAAACACCATATATTTT | CASSQDREGAGNTIYF
TRBJ2-1 | TRBV7-8 | - | - | TGTGCCAGCAGCTTACTAGTCAACCCCAATGAGCAGTTCTTC | CASSLLVNPNEQFF
TRBJ2-6 | TRBV2 | TRBD1 | - | TGTGCCAGCACCCGGACAGGGGCCATCTCTGGGGCCAACGTCCTGACTTTC | CASTRTGAISGANVLTF
TRBJ1-1 | TRBV6-5 | - | - | TGTGCCAGCAGTCCAGGGTTAAGGGGCACTGAAGCTTTCTTT | CASSPGLRGTEAFF
TRBJ2-3 | TRBV25-1 | TRBD2 | - | TGTGCCAGCAGTGAATTTGGTTCTAAGCGGGGGGCAGCAGATACGCAGTATTTT | CASSEFGSKRGAADTQYF
TRBJ2-7 | TRBV5-6 | TRBD1 | - | TGTGCCAGCAGCTTGAGGACAGGAGCCCACGAGCAGTACTTC | CASSLRTGAHEQYF
TRBJ1-1 | TRBV18 | - | - | TGTGCCAGCTCACCCCACAGGGACACTGAAGCTTTCTTT | CASSPHRDTEAFF
TRBJ2-1 | TRBV7-2 | - | - | TGTGCCAGCAGCTCACGGGAGAGCAATGAGCAGTTCTTC | CASSSRESNEQFF
TRBJ2-1 | TRBV13 | - | - | TGTGCCAGCAGCATCCCGGTGGGGCAGGGCGCCTACAATGAGCAGTTCTTC | CASSIPVGQGAYNEQFF
TRBJ1-5 | TRBV29-1 | - | - | TGCAGCGCGGTCCTAGATGCGGGGGCGTATAGCAATCAGCCCCAGCATTTT | CSAVLDAGAYSNQPQHF
TRBJ2-5 | TRBV9 | - | - | TGTGCCAGCAGTCCGCAGGGTTTCCTAGAGACCCAGTACTTC | CASSPQGFLETQYF
TRBJ2-5 | TRBV7-8 | TRBD2 | - | TGTGCCAGCTGCGCGGGGGGGCTCCAAGAGACCCAGTACTTC | CASCAGGLQETQYF
TRBJ1-4 | TRBV6-1 | - | - | TGTGCCAGCACCCCCCGGAGGAATAATGAAAAACTGTTTTTT | CASTPRRNNEKLFF
TRBJ2-3 | TRBV5-1 | TRBD2 | - | TGCGCCAGCAGCCCAGGGACTAGCGGGGGGGCAGATACGCAGTATTTT | CASSPGTSGGADTQYF
TRBJ1-1 | TRBV7-6 | - | - | TGTGCCAGCAGCCCACAGGCGACTGAAGCTTTCTTT | CASSPQATEAFF
TRBJ1-1 | TRBV13 | - | - | TGTGCCAGCAGCTTAGGGGGGTGGGCAGGGGCGACGAACACTGAAGCTTTCTTT | CASSLGGWAGATNTEAFF
TRBJ2-7 | TRBV6-5 | - | - | TGTGCCAGCAGTTATCTCCCGGGTGAGCAGTACTTC | CASSYLPGEQYF
TRBJ1-5 | TRBV27 | - | - | TGTGCCAGCAGCCGTCAGTACAATCAGCCCCAGCATTTT | CASSRQYNQPQHF
TRBJ1-1 | TRBV6-5 | - | - | TGTGCCAGCAGTTCAGGGGCGGAGTGGTCGGCTTTCTTT | CASSSGAEWSAFF
TRBJ2-5 | TRBV25-1 | - | once | TGTGCCAGCAGTGAACGTCTAGCGAGGGAGACCCAGTACTTC | CASSERLARETQYF
TRBJ1-5 | TRBV18 | - | - | TGTGCCAGCTCGCAAGAGTTTCTAAATCAGCCCCAGCATTTT | CASSQEFLNQPQHF
TRBJ1-5 | TRBV2 | TRBD1 | once | TGTGCCAGCAGTCCCCCGGGACAGGGGGGATCAGGTCAGCCCCAGCATTTT | CASSPPGQGGSGQPQHF
TRBJ2-1 | TRBV6-1 | TRBD2 | - | TGTGCCTCCTCGCTAGCGGGGGGGTACAATGAGCAGTTCTTC | CASSLAGGYNEQFF
TRBJ2-3 | TRBV5-1 | TRBD1 | - | TGCGCCAGCAGCGAACAGGGGAAAGCAGATACGCAGTATTTT | CASSEQGKADTQYF
TRBJ2-3 | TRBV7-2 | TRBD2 | once | TGTGCCAGCAGACTAGCGGGGGTTGGGGCAGATACGCAGTATTTT | CASRLAGVGADTQYF
TRBJ2-3 | TRBV5-1 | TRBD1 | - | TGCGCCAGCAGCAAGGGACAGCACGCAGATACGCAGTATTTT | CASSKGQHADTQYF
TRBJ2-6 | TRBV13 | TRBD1 | - | TGTGCCAGCAGCCCTTATGGGGACAGGGGGCCCGGGGCCAACGTCCTGACTTTC | CASSPYGDRGPGANVLTF
TRBJ1-2 | TRBV7-9 | TRBD1 | - | TGTGCCAGCAGCTTAGTCGAGACAGGGGACGGCTACACCTTC | CASSLVETGDGYTF
TRBJ2-7 | TRBV5-6 | TRBD1 | - | TGTGCCAGCAGGCCCGCACGGACAGGGATATCCTACGAGCAGTACTTC | CASRPARTGISYEQYF
TRBJ2-3 | TRBV28 | TRBD2 | - | TGTGCCAGCAGTCGGGGGGGTAAGACAGATACGCAGTATTTT | CASSRGGKTDTQYF
TRBJ2-7 | TRBV19 | TRBD1 | - | TGTGCCAGTAGTCCCCGGACAGGGGGGCTGTACGAGCAGTACTTC | CASSPRTGGLYEQYF
TRBJ2-1 | TRBV28 | TRBD2 | - | TGTGCCAGCAGTTTCAGCGGGGGGCCGCCCAGTGAGCAGTTCTTC | CASSFSGGPPSEQFF
TRBJ2-7 | TRBV4-1 | TRBD1 | - | TGCGCCAGCAGCCAAGTGGGACAGTCCTACGAGCAGTACTTC | CASSQVGQSYEQYF
TRBJ2-3 | TRBV6-5 | - | - | TGTGCCAGCAGTCTCCGGGGTGCCGAAGATACGCAGTATTTT | CASSLRGAEDTQYF
TRBJ2-2 | TRBV9 | TRBD2 | - | TGTGCCAGCGCCCAGGGACTAGGGGGCACCGGGGAGCTGTTTTTT | CASAQGLGGTGELFF
TRBJ1-1 | TRBV6-5 | - | - | TGTGCCAGCAGCCTCCGGGCGGGGATGAACACTGAAGCTTTCTTT | CASSLRAGMNTEAFF
TRBJ2-3 | TRBV15 | - | once | TGTGCCACCAGCAGAGATCGTCGGGGGGCAGGTCCAGATACGCAGTATTTT | CATSRDRRGAGPDTQYF
TRBJ2-1 | TRBV6-1 | - | - | TGTGCCAGCAGTGCTTTAAGAGCTAATGAGCAGTTCTTC | CASSALRANEQFF
TRBJ2-1 | TRBV9 | - | - | TGTGCCAGCAGCGGAACGCAGGGTCGGAAGAGCTCCTACAATGAGCAGTTCTTC | CASSGTQGRKSSYNEQFF
TRBJ2-7 | TRBV20-1 | TRBD1 | - | TGCAGTGCCACGACGGACAGGGAGCAGTACTTC | CSATTDREQYF
TRBJ2-1 | TRBV7-2 | TRBD1 | once | TGTGCCAGCAGTAGGGACAGGGGACGGAATGAGCAGTTCTTC | CASSRDRGRNEQFF
TRBJ1-2 | TRBV14 | - | - | TGTGCCAGCAGCCATCTGACAGACAACTATGGCTACACCTTC | CASSHLTDNYGYTF
TRBJ1-1 | TRBV29-1 | TRBD1 | - | TGCAGCGCAGAAGGACAGGGCACATTACCGGCTTTCTTT | CSAEGQGTLPAFF
TRBJ2-2 | TRBV4-1 | - | - | TGCGCCAGCAGGGGCTTAAACACCGGGGAGCTGTTTTTT | CASRGLNTGELFF
TRBJ2-7 | TRBV5-5 | - | - | TGTGCCAGCAGCTTGGGAGGCACAAGCTCCTACGAGCAGTACTTC | CASSLGGTSSYEQYF
TRBJ2-1 | TRBV6-5 | TRBD2 | - | TGTGCCAGCAGTCCGACTAGCGGGGGTCTGGATGAGCAGTTCTTC | CASSPTSGGLDEQFF
TRBJ2-7 | TRBV6-6 | TRBD1 | - | TGTGCCAGCATTAAGACAGGGGGGTACGAGCAGTACTTC | CASIKTGGYEQYF
TRBJ1-6 | TRBV2 | - | - | TGTGCCAGCAGTGTGGAGGATCGGAATTCACCCCTCCACTTT | CASSVEDRNSPLHF
TRBJ2-5 | TRBV7-2 | TRBD1 | few | TGTGCCAGCAGCTTACTTTCCGGGACAGGGCTGGAGACCCAGTACTTC | CASSLLSGTGLETQYF
TRBJ2-3 | TRBV28 | - | - | TGTGCCAGCGGACAGCCACCTAGCACAGATACGCAGTATTTT | CASGQPPSTDTQYF
TRBJ1-1 | TRBV5-1 | TRBD1 | once | TGCGCCAGCAGCTCGATGATAACAGGGGCTGAAGCTTTCTTT | CASSSMITGAEAFF
TRBJ1-6 | TRBV5-8 | - | - | TGTGCCGGTGAGGGGAGGAGCTCCTATAATTCACCCCTCCACTTT | CAGEGRSSYNSPLHF